These 10 T cell receptor beta chains were sequenced from one sample in a study of T cell clonality in common variable immunodeficiency. Clones were sequenced by immunoSEQ multiplex PCR, and TCRdb holds only the in-frame ones, with some missing. This sample has more than 20,000 clones, each found more than once. Notes on the study in general: Common variable immunodeficiency TCR beta sequences reportedly had fewer deletions and N-nucleotide insertions.

No antigen is known for these receptors. What was sequenced was peripheral blood mononuclear cells. The source of these receptors is a human donor with common variable immunodeficiency.

For this clone: The read falls 3 residues short of the CDR3 end, and the missing part is taken from the germline J gene. This chain uses TRBV19 with TRBJ2-2, with TRBD1 identical over 7 bases. Per the germline V gene, CDR1 is LNHDA and CDR2 is SQIVND (reference sequence). The V and J ends lost 7 bases and 4 bases, in that order; junction bases with no gene match: 18. The CDR3 has 18 amino acids. CDR3 amino acids: CASKKDRQSSVSTGELFF. The DNA read from the CDR3 is TGTGCCAGTAAAAAGGACAGGCAGTCGTCAGTGTCCACCGGGGAG.

This clone occurred many times. The sequenced fragment ends 3 residues before the CDR3 boundary, so the rest is inferred from the germline J gene. J is TRBJ1-2 and V is TRBV5-1; D is unclear. Trimming stripped 1 base from V and 2 bases from J, with 15 bases between. Germline V gives CDR1 SGHRS, CDR2 YFSETQ. The CDR3 loop spans 16 amino acids. CDR3 sequence: CASSLSDTAPNYGYTF. Incomplete CDR3 DNA: TGCGCCAGCAGCTTGTCGGATACAGCCCCCAACTATGGC.

This clone was seen many times. Coverage ceases 3 residues before the CDR3 finishes, and the germline J gene fills in the end. The rearrangement uses TRBV5-1 and TRBJ2-5, with TRBD2 identical over 16 bases. CDR3 size: 17 residues. V lost 6 bases and J lost 4; bases outside the gene matches: 9. Germline V CDR1 and CDR2: SGHRS, YFSETQ. The DNA read from the CDR3 is TGCGCCAGCAACACCGGGACTAGCGGGAGGGCCGGAGAGACC. Translation: CASNTGTSGRAGET. The full-length CDR3 reads as CASNTGTSGRAGETQYF.

This clone has at least ten counts. The read ends 3 residues shy of where the CDR3 ends; the end is completed using the germline J gene. The chain couples TRBV13 to TRBJ2-3; tentatively, D is TRBD1 (5 bases). The germline CDR1 and CDR2 sequences are PRHDT and FYEKMQ (reference sequence). This CDR3 is 15 amino acids long. Trimming stripped 5 bases from V and 0 bases from J, with 12 bases between. The CDR3 region is CASSPGHSSTDTQYF. The CDR3 DNA, read in part, is TGTGCCAGCAGCCCCGGACATTCTAGCACAGATACG.

This clone was detected many times. The read gets to within 3 residues of the CDR3 end, and the germline J gene fills in the rest. The chain combines TRBV14 with TRBJ2-1, with unresolved D. The germline V gene has CDR1 SGHDN and CDR2 FVKESK. V lost 1 base to trimming and J lost 5 bases, with 12 bases between them. This CDR3 contains 15 residues. This CDR3 is CASSQGLRPNNEQFF. CDR3 bases read: TGTGCCAGCAGCCAAGGACTGCGTCCAAACAATGAG.

This clone appeared many times. The CDR3 extends 3 residues past the end of the read, so its final part is completed from the germline J gene. The V call is TRBV29-1, the J call TRBJ2-2; TRBD1 aligns across 7 bases. Germline V gene sequence: CDR1 SQVTM, CDR2 ANQGSEA. J was trimmed by 0 bases and V by 6 bases; bases with no gene match: 7. The CDR3 extends over 15 amino acids. The CDR3 spells CSVDVGQSNTGELFF. The CDR3 bases that were read are TGCAGCGTCGATGTGGGACAGTCGAACACCGGGGAG.

On this clone: The CDR3 goes on 3 residues after the read ends, and that part is filled in from the germline J gene. This sequence joins TRBV2 and TRBJ2-5; TRBD2 matches 9 bases. CDR1 is SNHLY, CDR2 FYNNEI, per germline. V dropped 7 bases and J dropped 5; count of bases not matched to a gene: 14. This CDR3 is built from 16 residues. The CDR3 bases that were read are TGTGCCAGCATATCGTTGCGGGGGACTAGCTGGGAGACC. This codes for CASISLRGTSWET. The CDR3 in its entirety is CASISLRGTSWETQYF.

This clone was seen a few times. The read finishes 3 residues shy of the CDR3 end, and the germline J gene is used to complete it. The chain is built from TRBV30 and TRBJ1-2, with D uncertain. Deletions cut 4 bases from V and 3 bases from J, with 9 bases between. Germline loops: CDR1 GTSNPN, CDR2 SVGIG (reference sequence). CDR3 size: 12 residues. The CDR3 DNA, read in part, is TGTGCCTGGACCCGGAGGGACTATGGC. This translates into CAWTRRDYG. The full CDR3 is CAWTRRDYGYTF.

This CDR3 reads CASSLVRADGYTF. The CDR3 DNA, read in part, is TGTGCCAGCAGCTTAGTAAGGGCAGATGGC. V usage is TRBV7-9 and J usage is TRBJ1-2; D unclear. The CDR3 goes on 3 residues after the read ends, and that part is filled in from the germline J gene. With 1 base removed from V and 6 bases from J, the gap between germline ends came to 9 bases. Germline V gene lookup returns CDR1 SEHNR and CDR2 FQNEAQ (reference sequence). The CDR3 spans 13 residues. The full variable domain, rest sourced from reference TRBV7-9 and TRBJ1-2, is DTGVSQNPRHKITKRGQNVTFRCDPISEHNRLYWYRQTLGQGPEFLTYFQNEAQLEKSRLLSDRFSAERPKGSFSTLEIQRTEQGDSAMYLCASSLVRADGYTFGSGTRLTVV.

This clone was found a few times. Read data end 3 residues before the CDR3 end; the end is taken from the germline J gene. This sequence joins TRBV7-9 and TRBJ2-4; TRBD1 agrees at 8 bases. The V and J ends lost 3 bases and 8 bases, in that order; junction bases with no gene match: 6. The CDR3 covers 14 residues. CDR1 is SEHNR, CDR2 FQNEAQ, per germline (reference sequence). CDR3 DNA (partial): TGTGCCAGCAGCTTCCAGGGGGCCGGGGACATT. Protein product: CASSFQGAGDI. The complete CDR3 reads CASSFQGAGDIQYF.